The text below deals with one T cell receptor (beta chain). The target antigen is unknown. At one end, the junction sequence differs from germline, possibly due to a read error. The PCR contained 60 Vbeta and 13 Jbeta primers. Only in-frame clones appear in the TCRdb table, and some are missing; sequencing was by immunoSEQ multiplex PCR. The table includes some 200,000 clones, around 77% detected once. This CDR3 region has 15 residues. Looked up from germline, CDR1 is SEHNR and CDR2 is FQNEAQ (reference sequence). The entry originates in a study of cytomegalovirus exposure and HLA in healthy donors. Broader study findings: As confirmed in vitro, three CMV-associated chains were specific for CMV antigens. Fewer N-insertions than the roughly 670-donor mean were reportedly shown by an Asian-associated ancestry cluster in a later analysis. According to the study, roughly 160 TCR beta chains were cytomegalovirus-associated.

This rearrangement joins TRBV7-9 to TRBJ2-5, with D possibly TRBD2 on 5 matching bases. The sample consisted of PBMCs. The receptor's source is a woman aged 25-40 years in good health and CMV-seronegative. The CDR3 is CSSSLTTTLQETQYF. As DNA, the CDR3 is TGTTCCAGCAGCCTGACGACTACCCTCCAAGAGACCCAGTACTTC.